One sample yielded the 20 T cell receptor beta chains listed below, sequenced in a study of blood T cell repertoires in COVID-19 (dated by TCRdb to the early 2020s). Receptor libraries were prepared by the immunoSEQ multiplex PCR assay. What TCRdb holds here is the immuneACCESS table cut down to in-frame rearrangements. Part of the clones is not present; checked against another copy, under half of the missing clones reflect an unresolved V gene, and the others are unexplained. For this sample there are more than 85,000 clones; about 90% appear just once. About 1.1% of the sample lies in the top ten. What was sequenced was peripheral blood. The origin of the receptors is a human donor in a cohort sampled during active COVID-19.

This chain connects TRBV7-9 to TRBJ1-1; D is possibly TRBD1 (6 bases). This CDR3 region has 15 residues. The germline V and J ends were trimmed by 5 bases and 1 base, with 14 bases remaining between them. Germline V gives CDR1 SEHNR, CDR2 FQNEAQ (reference sequence). DNA of the CDR3: TGTGCCAGCAGCCCCCAGGGGCCCCCGAACACTGAAGCTTTCTTT. Protein product: CASSPQGPPNTEAFF. Full variable domain (missing parts from reference TRBV7-9 and TRBJ1-1): DTGVSQNPRHKITKRGQNVTFRCDPISEHNRLYWYRQTLGQGPEFLTYFQNEAQLEKSRLLSDRFSAERPKGSFSTLEIQRTEQGDSAMYLCASSPQGPPNTEAFFGQGTRLTVV.

The chain joins TRBV4-2 to TRBJ1-6; D uncertain. Trimming pared 0 bases from V and 0 bases from J, leaving 9 bases between. The CDR3 is 17 residues long. Germline values: CDR1 LGHNA, CDR2 YNFKEQ. Written as DNA, the CDR3 is TGTGCCAGCAGCCAAGATCCGGCTAGCTCCTATAATTCACCCCTCCACTTT. It specifies CASSQDPASSYNSPLHF.

V and J are TRBV12-3 or TRBV12-4 and TRBJ2-3; a weak D match, TRBD2 (5 bases). V shed 5 bases and J shed 3 bases, with 9 bases lying between them. This CDR3 comprises 13 residues. CDR3 sequence (DNA): TGTGCCAGCAGTCCGGACTCGACAGATACGCAGTATTTT. Its protein is CASSPDSTDTQYF.

The chain recombines TRBV5-4 with TRBJ2-3, with D possibly being TRBD1 (6 bases). This CDR3 is 13 amino acids long. Germline values: CDR1 SGHNT, CDR2 YYREEE (reference sequence). Trimming removed 4 bases from V and 8 bases from J, with 14 bases in between. CDR3 bases: TGTGCCAGCAGCCCAACCCAGGGGCGTACGCAGTATTTT. Protein product: CASSPTQGRTQYF.

This sequence joins TRBV5-1 and TRBJ1-2, with 9 bases identical to TRBD1. This CDR3 is built from 17 residues. The germline V gene has CDR1 SGHRS and CDR2 YFSETQ. J lost 0 bases, V lost 5 bases, and 11 bases had no gene match. This CDR3 is CASSFGGQGTANYGYTF. The CDR3 DNA sequence: TGCGCCAGCAGTTTCGGGGGACAGGGTACAGCTAACTATGGCTACACCTTC.

This clone appeared a few times. The chain uses TRBV7-2 and TRBJ1-5; D is unresolved. The V and J ends lost 5 bases and 0 bases respectively, with 8 bases between them. Germline V gives CDR1 SGHTA, CDR2 FQGNSA. The CDR3 is made up of 14 amino acids. The DNA of the CDR3 is TGTGCCAGCAGCGAGCTGCATAGCAATCAGCCCCAGCATTTT. Protein product: CASSELHSNQPQHF.

The chain links TRBV10-3 to TRBJ2-7, with a tentative D call TRBD2 (7 bases). With 6 bases removed from V and 6 bases from J, the gap between germline ends came to 21 bases. The CDR3 loop spans 15 amino acids. CDR1 and CDR2 (germline): ENHRY, SYGVKD. CDR3 amino acids: CAISGGSRGISEQYF. CDR3 DNA sequence: TGTGCCATCAGCGGGGGGAGCAGGGGAATAAGCGAGCAGTACTTC.

This chain joins TRBV20-1 and TRBJ2-5, with D possibly being TRBD1 (5 bases). V was cut by 6 bases and J by 4 bases, with 9 bases left in between. The CDR3 runs 11 residues. The germline CDR1 and CDR2 sequences are DFQATT and SNEGSKA (reference sequence). In DNA, the CDR3 is TGCAGTGCCCACAGGTTAGAGACCCAGTACTTC. Residues: CSAHRLETQYF.

The chain is built from TRBV27 and TRBJ1-2; D remains ambiguous. From germline, CDR1 is MNHEY and CDR2 SMNVEV (reference sequence). V was pared by 1 base and J by 0 bases, with 15 bases between. The CDR3 sequence is 17 residues long. CDR3 in DNA: TGTGCCAGCAGTTTATGGTCCCGAGATATTTCTAACTATGGCTACACCTTC. Translation gives CASSLWSRDISNYGYTF.

CDR3 bases: TGTGCCACCAGTGACTCACTAGCGGACCCGTACAATGAGCAGTTCTTC. Translation gives CATSDSLADPYNEQFF. This chain joins TRBV24-1 and TRBJ2-1; 8 bases are shared with TRBD2. The CDR3 is made up of 16 amino acids. Germline CDR1 is KGHDR and CDR2 is SFDVKD. The junction had 8 bases not matched to a gene; V was cut back by 4 bases and J by 4 bases.

The J gene is TRBJ1-2, the V gene TRBV3-1 (or the pseudogene TRBV3-2), with 7 bases fitting TRBD1. J lost 4 bases, V lost 7 bases, and 12 bases had no gene match. This CDR3 has 15 residues. The germline V gene encodes CDR1 LGHDT and CDR2 YNNKEL (reference sequence). The DNA of the CDR3 is TGTGCCAGCACCCCAACAGGGGACAGTTCCTATGGCTACACCTTC. Its protein is CASTPTGDSSYGYTF.

The rearrangement uses TRBV4-1 and TRBJ2-7; TRBD2 is a possible D gene (6 bases). CDR3 length equals 17 residues. With 0 bases removed from V and 4 bases from J, the gap between germline ends came to 19 bases. CDR1 MGHRA and CDR2 YSYEKL come from the germline V gene. The CDR3: CASSQESGTEGRYEQYF. CDR3 coding DNA: TGCGCCAGCAGCCAAGAATCCGGGACGGAGGGCCGATACGAGCAGTACTTC.

This chain joins TRBV6-2 or TRBV6-3 and TRBJ2-2; 13 bases align to TRBD2. The germline V gene has CDR1 MNHEY and CDR2 SVGEGT. Trimming at V came to 3 bases and at J to 6 bases, leaving 1 base not matched to a gene. The CDR3 spans 15 residues. CDR3 protein: CASSYGLAGAGELFF. The CDR3 DNA sequence: TGTGCCAGCAGTTATGGACTAGCGGGAGCCGGGGAGCTGTTTTTT.

The CDR3 sequence is CASSRSTANTGELFF. As DNA, the CDR3 is TGTGCCAGCAGCCGTAGCACCGCGAACACCGGGGAGCTGTTTTTT. The genes are TRBV3-1 (or the pseudogene TRBV3-2) and TRBJ2-2; D unresolved. Trimming cost V 4 bases and J 0 bases, with 9 bases left between them. The CDR3 loop spans 15 amino acids. Germline assignment: CDR1 LGHDT and CDR2 YNNKEL (reference sequence).

The V and J genes are TRBV5-1 and TRBJ1-3, with TRBD1 matching 7 bases. This CDR3 is 16 amino acids long. The J segment lost 0 bases and the V segment lost 3 bases, leaving 6 bases of the junction unmatched. Germline V gives CDR1 SGHRS, CDR2 YFSETQ. The DNA of the CDR3 is TGCGCCAGCAGCTCCCAGGGGGGTAGCTCTGGAAACACCATATATTTT. Translation: CASSSQGGSSGNTIYF.

The V gene is TRBV3-1 (or the pseudogene TRBV3-2), the J gene TRBJ1-1; D uncertain. Germline CDR1 and CDR2: LGHDT and YNNKEL (reference sequence). The CDR3 is 14 amino acids. Trimming removed 0 bases from V and 11 bases from J, with 16 bases in between. CDR3 sequence (DNA): TGTGCCAGCAGCCAAGATACGGCCCTCGACGGGGCTTTCTTT. It is translated as CASSQDTALDGAFF.

The rearrangement joins TRBV6-1 to TRBJ1-2, with D tentatively TRBD1 (5 bases). In germline, CDR1 is MNHNS, CDR2 SASEGT. The germline V and J ends were trimmed by 2 bases and 4 bases, with 11 bases remaining between them. This CDR3 spans 14 amino acids. The CDR3, as DNA: TGTGCCAGCAGTGAATATGGCAGGGCCTATGGCTACACCTTC. Its translation: CASSEYGRAYGYTF.

This chain links TRBV5-4 with TRBJ2-1; TRBD2 matches 12 bases. This CDR3 is built from 15 residues. V gave up 4 bases and J gave up 5 bases; unmatched junction bases: 4. In germline, CDR1 is SGHNT, CDR2 YYREEE (reference sequence). The CDR3 DNA follows: TGTGCCAGCAGCGCCCTAGCGGGGGGGAACAATGAGCAGTTCTTC. It codes for CASSALAGGNNEQFF. The variable domain in full, completed from reference TRBV5-4 and TRBJ2-1, reads ETGVTQSPTHLIKTRGQQVTLRCSSQSGHNTVSWYQQALGQGPQFIFQYYREEENGRGNFPPRFSGLQFPNYSSELNVNALELDDSALYLCASSALAGGNNEQFFGPGTRLTVL.

The rearrangement joins TRBV9 to TRBJ2-2, with 7 positions matching TRBD2. The CDR3 length is 15 residues. With 5 bases clipped from V and 0 bases from J, the junction kept 4 bases outside the gene matches. Germline-derived CDR1 and CDR2 are SGDLS and YYNGEE. The DNA for the CDR3 is TGTGCCAGCAGTCTAGCGGTTACGAACACCGGGGAGCTGTTTTTT. The encoded protein is CASSLAVTNTGELFF.

The chain recombines TRBV19 with TRBJ2-2; 8 bases line up with TRBD1. V dropped 3 bases and J dropped 3; count of bases not matched to a gene: 12. Germline CDR1 LNHDA, CDR2 SQIVND (reference sequence). The CDR3 consists of 18 residues. CDR3 sequence: CASSIRGLDRADTGELFF. The CDR3 coding sequence is TGTGCCAGTAGTATCCGGGGCCTGGACAGGGCCGACACCGGGGAGCTGTTTTTT.